This paragraph reports one TCR beta chain. Its antigen is not yet known. No much larger clonotype is one base removed from it; base qualities were not supplied. Each collaborating institution followed its own protocols to collect whole blood in K2EDTA tubes. For TCRbeta analysis, collaborator samples were shipped as frozen whole blood, as isolated PBMCs, or as DNA extracted from either sample type. TCRbeta CDR3 regions were amplified from genomic DNA by means of the immunoSEQ Assay, a bias-controlled multiplex PCR. The authors' analysis ran thus. The number of nucleated cells in each sample was estimated by amplification of reference gene primers within the assay. Sequence reads were collapsed and filtered to measure the absolute abundance of every unique TCRbeta CDR3 rearrangement. For each sample, productive Simpson clonality was calculated as the square root of Simpson's diversity index across productive rearrangements. TCRdb carries this immuneACCESS record with in-frame sequences only. Its versions omit some clonotypes, under half of them owing to an unresolved V gene in the studies checked, with the rest unexplained. The D gene and trimming were derived from the DNA, and the V and J assignments and clone size from that table. The sample table lists just under 65,000 clones, 86% of them with a count of one. The ten largest account for approximately 1.2% of the sample.

The sample comes from a study of blood T cell repertoires in COVID-19 (dated by TCRdb to 2018 to 2020). With regard to the full study: Samples from collaborators originated in the United States, Italy and Spain and spanned both the acute and convalescent phases of COVID-19. The prospective study material was composed of cDNA or gDNA derived from T cells, B-cell-depleted T cells, or PBMCs. The dataset comprised deeply sampled blood TCRbeta repertoires from subjects exposed to, actively infected with, or recovered from COVID-19. The repertoires were released in a freely available public database intended as a resource for research on the immune response to SARS-CoV-2. The samples were drawn from the first 160 participants of the ongoing ImmuneRACE study and from under 1,500 subjects provided by 6 global collaborators. Sample metadata almost always included a de-identified subject ID, COVID-19 status, age in years and sex. Where available, HLA class I and class II types were obtained from metadata supplied by the sample provider rather than from assay-based typing. What the research found in general, with its limitations: The quantity of clinical and demographic metadata differed by source and by participant and was supplied without curation.

The CDR3 runs 15 residues from the cysteine to the phenylalanine. Only the CDR3 part of the read is kept: 45 bases, read in frame from the first base. The V and J ends are trimmed by 2 bases and 1 base, leaving 9 bases between them. From the germline V gene (reference sequence), CDR1 is SGHNT and CDR2 is YYREEE. Sequenced: peripheral blood. The TCR sequence derives from a man aged 40-55 years with acute or convalescent COVID-19. The V gene is TRBV5-4 and the J gene is TRBJ2-2; TRBD1 is perhaps the D gene, given 6 matching bases. CDR3 sequence: CASSLQGVNTGELFF. The nucleotide sequence is TGTGCCAGCAGCTTACAGGGAGTGAACACCGGGGAGCTGTTTTTT.